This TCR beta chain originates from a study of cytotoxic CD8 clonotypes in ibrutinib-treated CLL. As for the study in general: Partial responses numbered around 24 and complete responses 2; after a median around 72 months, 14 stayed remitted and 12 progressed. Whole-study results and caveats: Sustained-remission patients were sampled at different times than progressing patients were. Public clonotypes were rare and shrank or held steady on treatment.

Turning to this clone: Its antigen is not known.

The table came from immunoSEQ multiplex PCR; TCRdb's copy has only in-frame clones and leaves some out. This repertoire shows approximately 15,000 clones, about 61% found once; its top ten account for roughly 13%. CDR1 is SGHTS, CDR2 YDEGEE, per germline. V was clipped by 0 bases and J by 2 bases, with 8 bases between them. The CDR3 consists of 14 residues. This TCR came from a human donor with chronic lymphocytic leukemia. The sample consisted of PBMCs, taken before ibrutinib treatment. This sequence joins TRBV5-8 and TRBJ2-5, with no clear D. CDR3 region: CASSLGAGQETQYF. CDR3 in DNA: TGTGCCAGCAGCTTGGGCGCTGGGCAAGAGACCCAGTACTTC.